The subject of this entry is one T cell receptor beta chain. Its specificity is not known. The entry originates in a study of T cell repertoires in cytomegalovirus infection. TCRdb re-called the reads with MiXCR, one entry per CDR3 protein. The sample shows just over 150,000 distinct CDR3 sequences, 20% to 25% of them seen only once. V was pared by 0 bases and J by 4 bases, with 15 bases between. The CDR3 has 17 residues. Germline V gives CDR1 LGHDT, CDR2 YNNKEL (reference sequence). General observations from the study: What dominated the ex vivo response were HLA-C-restricted CMV-specific TCR beta clonotypes.

The sequenced sample was PBMCs. This TCR was recovered from a human donor in good health (CMV status not recorded). Some clones in this sample may be carry-over from other donors' samples. This chain uses TRBV3-1 with TRBJ2-2; D may be TRBD2 (7 bases). The CDR3 DNA reads as TGTGCCAGCAGCCAAGATCGGCGGGGGCCTGTCACCGGGGAGCTGTTTTTT. Translation: CASSQDRRGPVTGELFF.